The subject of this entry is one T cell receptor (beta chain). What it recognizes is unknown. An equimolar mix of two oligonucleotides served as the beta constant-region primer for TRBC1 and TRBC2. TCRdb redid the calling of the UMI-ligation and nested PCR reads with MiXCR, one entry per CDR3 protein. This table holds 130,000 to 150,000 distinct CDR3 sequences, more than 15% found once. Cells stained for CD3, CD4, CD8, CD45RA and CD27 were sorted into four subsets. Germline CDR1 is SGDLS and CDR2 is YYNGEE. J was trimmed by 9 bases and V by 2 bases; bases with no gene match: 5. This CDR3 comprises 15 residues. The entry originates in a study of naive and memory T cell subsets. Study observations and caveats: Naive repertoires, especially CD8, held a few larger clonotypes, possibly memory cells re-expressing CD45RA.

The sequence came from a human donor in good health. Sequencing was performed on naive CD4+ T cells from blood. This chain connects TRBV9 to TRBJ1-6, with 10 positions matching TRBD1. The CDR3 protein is CASSVGGTGVSPLHF. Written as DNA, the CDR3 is TGTGCCAGCAGCGTCGGCGGGACAGGGGTTTCACCCCTCCACTTT.